The present T cell receptor beta chain was sequenced within a study of shared clonotypes between healthy human individuals. Study-wide points: Clonotype sharing across several donors was observed for around 4.8% of naive CD4 clonotypes.

Points on this clone: Antigen: not known.

Sorted-subset replicate PCR reactions contained 200 to 250 ng DNA, corresponding to about 30,000 T cell genomes. TCRdb's table, derived via immunoSEQ multiplex PCR, lists solely in-frame clones and lacks some. The sample yields under 1 million clones, about 96% seen once. The germline CDR1 and CDR2 sequences are MNHNY and SVGAGI (reference sequence). The trim removed 11 bases at V and 4 bases at J, leaving 10 bases unmatched. This CDR3 region has 15 residues. Cells designated naive CD8 were CD45RO-negative and were positively selected for CCR7, with terminally differentiated effector memory CD45RA+ cells excluded. All donors were Caucasian adults living in Nashville, Tennessee.

The chain uses TRBV6-6 and TRBJ1-3; TRBD1 matches 11 bases. Sequencing input: naive CD8+ T cells sorted from blood. This sequence originates from a young man in good health. In nucleotides, the CDR3 is TGTGCCGTCCTGGGGACAGGGGGGAAGGGAAACACCATATATTTT. The encoded protein is CAVLGTGGKGNTIYF.